Presented here are 25 T cell receptor beta chains from one specimen sequenced in a study of cytomegalovirus exposure and HLA in healthy donors. 60 Vbeta and 13 Jbeta primers were used in PCR. The protocol was immunoSEQ multiplex PCR, while the TCRdb copy is restricted to in-frame clones and leaves out a portion. The sample has around 150,000 clones; approximately 80% are singletons. Sequencing was done on a sample of PBMCs. The receptor set was obtained from a male donor in good health and CMV-seronegative.

As to this clone: This specimen includes other DNA sequences encoding the same CDR3. The CDR3 here is CASSISPRKIYEQYF. The CDR3 DNA reads TGTGCCAGTAGCATAAGTCCGCGGAAAATCTACGAGCAGTACTTC. The chain combines TRBV19 with TRBJ2-7; the D is unclear. V was trimmed by 6 bases and J by 3 bases, leaving 18 bases between them. The V gene's germline CDR1 is LNHDA and CDR2 SQIVND (reference sequence). This CDR3 is 15 amino acids long.

The chain combines TRBV5-6 with TRBJ1-5, with D perhaps TRBD1 (5 bases). The germline V gene has CDR1 SGHDT and CDR2 YYEEEE. Trimming took off 0 bases at V and 9 bases at J, with 13 bases between the two ends. This CDR3 comprises 14 residues. In DNA, the CDR3 is TGTGCCAGCAGCTTGGCAGCCGGGGGTGGGCCCCAGCATTTT. Protein product: CASSLAAGGGPQHF.

The chain links TRBV19 to TRBJ2-1; 9 bases fit TRBD2. Trimming cost V 4 bases and J 9 bases; bases outside gene matches: 4. The germline V gene encodes CDR1 LNHDA and CDR2 SQIVND (reference sequence). The CDR3 is 13 residues long. The CDR3 loop is CASSTSGTAEQFF. CDR3 DNA sequence: TGTGCCAGTAGTACTAGCGGGACGGCTGAGCAGTTCTTC.

This chain uses TRBV5-4 with TRBJ1-3; D might be TRBD1 (5 bases). The CDR3 extends over 16 amino acids. The V gene's germline CDR1 is SGHNT and CDR2 YYREEE (reference sequence). Trimming cost V 1 base and J 0 bases, with 11 bases left between them. CDR3 in amino acids: CASSLFRASSGNTIYF. In DNA form, the CDR3 reads TGTGCCAGCAGCTTGTTCAGGGCCAGCTCTGGAAACACCATATATTTT.

J is TRBJ2-6 and V is TRBV2, with D possibly TRBD1 on 6 matching bases. V lost 2 bases, J lost 2 bases, and 7 bases lay in between. Germline V gene lookup returns CDR1 SNHLY and CDR2 FYNNEI. The CDR3 runs 15 residues. CDR3 DNA sequence: TGTGCCAGCAGTGAAAACAGGGCTGGGGCCAACGTCCTGACTTTC. Translated, it gives CASSENRAGANVLTF. The full variable domain, in which reference TRBV2 and TRBJ2-6 provide the parts outside the CDR3, is EPEVTQTPSHQVTQMGQEVILRCVPISNHLYFYWYRQILGQKVEFLVSFYNNEISEKSEIFDDQFSVERPDGSNFTLKIRSTKLEDSAMYFCASSENRAGANVLTFGAGSRLTVL.

The rearrangement links TRBV7-8 to TRBJ1-2; 7 bases align to TRBD1. The germline V gene encodes CDR1 SGHVS and CDR2 FQNEAQ. The V and J ends lost 5 bases and 2 bases, in that order; junction bases with no gene match: 5. The CDR3 covers 14 residues. The CDR3 spells CASSLGQRNYGYTF. The CDR3, as DNA: TGTGCCAGCAGCCTGGGACAGAGAAACTATGGCTACACCTTC.

This chain joins TRBV28 and TRBJ1-1, with 8 bases lining up with TRBD1. After removal of 3 bases from V and 5 bases from J, the junction contained 8 bases not matched to a gene. This CDR3 has 15 residues. Germline V lookup: CDR1 MDHEN, CDR2 SYDVKM. The CDR3 is CASSLGDRGGTEAFF. The CDR3 region has the DNA TGTGCCAGCAGTTTGGGAGACAGGGGAGGGACTGAAGCTTTCTTT. The whole variable domain, filled in from reference TRBV28 and TRBJ1-1, reads DVKVTQSSRYLVKRTGEKVFLECVQDMDHENMFWYRQDPGLGLRLIYFSYDVKMKEKGDIPEGYSVSREKKERFSLILESASTNQTSMYLCASSLGDRGGTEAFFGQGTRLTVV.

The CDR3 spells CASRSWGQQGQAAYTQYF. The CDR3 nucleotides read TGTGCCAGTAGATCCTGGGGACAACAGGGACAGGCGGCCTATACGCAGTATTTT. This chain links TRBV19 with TRBJ2-3; 8 bases map to TRBD1. The V gene's germline CDR1 is LNHDA and CDR2 SQIVND (reference sequence). This CDR3 has 18 residues. V shed 6 bases and J 7 bases; nucleotides not matched to a gene: 21.

The chain joins TRBV30 to TRBJ2-1; no clear D gene. The germline gives CDR1 GTSNPN, CDR2 SVGIG (reference sequence). This CDR3 contains 11 residues. Trimming pared 4 bases from V and 10 bases from J, leaving 11 bases between. In DNA form, the CDR3 reads TGTGCCTGGACCCTTCGTAGAGAGCAGTTCTTC. Amino acids: CAWTLRREQFF.

This clone was seen a few times. The chain has TRBV9 and TRBJ2-2; possibly TRBD2 for D (7 bases). CDR3 length: 16 amino acids. Looked up from germline, CDR1 is SGDLS and CDR2 is YYNGEE. The V and J ends lost 2 bases and 0 bases respectively, with 11 bases between them. The CDR3 is CASSVQGTTNTGELFF. The CDR3 DNA reads as TGTGCCAGCAGCGTCCAGGGGACTACGAACACCGGGGAGCTGTTTTTT. Based on the CDR3 plus reference TRBV9 and TRBJ2-2, the full variable domain is DSGVTQTPKHLITATGQRVTLRCSPRSGDLSVYWYQQSLDQGLQFLIQYYNGEERAKGNILERFSAQQFPDLHSELNLSSLELGDSALYFCASSVQGTTNTGELFFGEGSRLTVL.

The chain combines TRBV7-9 with TRBJ1-2; 9 nucleotides agree with TRBD1. This CDR3 has 16 amino acids. Germline trimming cut 1 base from V and 5 bases from J; bases unmatched to any gene: 8. Germline V gene sequence: CDR1 SEHNR, CDR2 FQNEAQ (reference sequence). CDR3 loop: CASSLGVGTGKYGYTF. The CDR3 bases are TGTGCCAGCAGCTTAGGGGTTGGGACAGGGAAGTATGGCTACACCTTC.

CDR3 DNA sequence: TGTGCCAGCCGCCAAAAATCAGGTAATGAGCAGTTCTTC. Its protein product is CASRQKSGNEQFF. This rearrangement joins TRBV5-4 to TRBJ2-1; D remains ambiguous. CDR3 length: 13 amino acids. Germline CDR1 SGHNT, CDR2 YYREEE (reference sequence). V was clipped by 7 bases and J by 7 bases, with 15 bases between them. Full variable domain (remainder filled in from reference TRBV5-4 and TRBJ2-1): ETGVTQSPTHLIKTRGQQVTLRCSSQSGHNTVSWYQQALGQGPQFIFQYYREEENGRGNFPPRFSGLQFPNYSSELNVNALELDDSALYLCASRQKSGNEQFFGPGTRLTVL.

V usage is TRBV6-5 and J usage is TRBJ1-3; a possible D gene is TRBD1 (5 bases). The V end lost 6 bases, the J end lost 3 bases, and 12 bases lay between the germline ends. CDR1 MNHEY and CDR2 SVGAGI come from the germline V gene. The CDR3 contains 14 residues. The chain's CDR3 is CASRDRDFGNTIYF. The CDR3 DNA is TGTGCCAGCAGAGACCGGGACTTTGGAAACACCATATATTTT.

The chain uses TRBV7-2 and TRBJ2-7, with 9 nucleotides matching TRBD1. The V and J ends lost 5 bases and 7 bases, in that order; junction bases with no gene match: 9. The CDR3 consists of 14 residues. Per the germline V gene, CDR1 is SGHTA and CDR2 is FQGNSA. The CDR3 sequence: CASSPGQGLGEQYF. CDR3 nucleotides: TGTGCCAGCAGCCCCGGACAGGGGTTGGGGGAGCAGTACTTC.

The rearrangement links TRBV18 to TRBJ1-3, with a weak D call TRBD1 (5 bases). V lost 8 bases and J lost 0, with 17 bases in between. The CDR3 is 16 amino acids. CDR1 is KGHSH, CDR2 LQKENI, per germline. As DNA, the CDR3 is TGTGCCAGCAAGAATTACAGGCCCAGCTCTGGAAACACCATATATTTT. Its translation is CASKNYRPSSGNTIYF.

The rearrangement links TRBV9 to TRBJ2-5; maybe TRBD2 (6 bases). The better agreement between TRBJ2-7 and the DNA end casts doubt on the J call. This CDR3 is built from 14 residues. Per germline, CDR1 SGDLS and CDR2 YYNGEE. As DNA, the CDR3 is TGTGCCAGCAGCGGGGGGGACGGCAATTACGAGCAGTACTTC. Translating it yields CASSGGDGNYEQYF.

The gene calls are TRBV5-1 and TRBJ2-5; D is perhaps TRBD1 (5 bases). CDR1 is SGHRS and CDR2 is YFSETQ in the germline V gene. The CDR3 loop spans 14 amino acids. Trimming removed 4 bases at V and 4 bases at J, with 14 bases between. The CDR3 reads CASSRSGARETQYF. As DNA, the CDR3 is TGCGCCAGCAGCAGGAGTGGGGCGAGAGAGACCCAGTACTTC. Combining the CDR3 with reference TRBV5-1 and TRBJ2-5 gives the whole variable domain KAGVTQTPRYLIKTRGQQVTLSCSPISGHRSVSWYQQTPGQGLQFLFEYFSETQRNKGNFPGRFSGRQFSNSRSEMNVSTLELGDSALYLCASSRSGARETQYFGPGTRLLVL.

The V call is TRBV6-1, the J call TRBJ2-1, with D maybe TRBD1 (6 bases). Germline V gene lookup returns CDR1 MNHNS and CDR2 SASEGT. The CDR3 totals 15 residues. V lost 4 bases to trimming and J lost 0 bases, with 10 bases between them. CDR3 in amino acids: CASSGQVSSYNEQFF. The CDR3 DNA follows: TGTGCCAGCAGTGGACAGGTGAGCTCCTACAATGAGCAGTTCTTC.

This clone was seen more than once but under ten times. The chain has TRBV14 and TRBJ1-1; D remains unclear. V lost 0 bases, J lost 1 base, and 9 bases lay in between. This CDR3 has 15 amino acids. In germline, CDR1 is SGHDN, CDR2 FVKESK. CDR3 sequence reads: CASSQDGAGNTEAFF. The CDR3 nucleotides are TGTGCCAGCAGCCAAGACGGTGCAGGGAACACTGAAGCTTTCTTT.

There are a few counts of this clone. The chain carries TRBV6-5 and TRBJ2-5, with D perhaps TRBD2 (5 bases). Trimming shortened V by 8 bases and J by 3 bases, and 13 bases separated the two germline ends. The germline gives CDR1 MNHEY, CDR2 SVGAGI. The CDR3 is 13 amino acids. CDR3 in amino acids: CASRGLGKETQYF. DNA of the CDR3: TGTGCCAGCCGAGGACTGGGGAAAGAGACCCAGTACTTC.

This chain uses TRBV28 with TRBJ1-1, with 7 bases lining up with TRBD1. Germline V gene lookup returns CDR1 MDHEN and CDR2 SYDVKM. The CDR3 runs 14 residues. Unmatched junction bases numbered 5, after V lost 7 bases and J lost 0 bases. The CDR3 sequence is CASKWDSMNTEAFF. The CDR3 nucleotides read TGTGCCAGCAAATGGGACAGCATGAACACTGAAGCTTTCTTT. The full variable domain, rest sourced from reference TRBV28 and TRBJ1-1, is DVKVTQSSRYLVKRTGEKVFLECVQDMDHENMFWYRQDPGLGLRLIYFSYDVKMKEKGDIPEGYSVSREKKERFSLILESASTNQTSMYLCASKWDSMNTEAFFGQGTRLTVV.

The chain combines TRBV2 with TRBJ2-5; weak D call: TRBD1 (5 bases). TRBJ2-7 explains the end of the DNA better; the J call may be wrong. From germline, CDR1 is SNHLY and CDR2 FYNNEI. CDR3 length: 14 amino acids. CDR3 sequence: CASSVNPGRYEQYF. The DNA for the CDR3 is TGTGCCAGCAGTGTTAACCCAGGGCGTTACGAGCAGTACTTC.

This chain uses TRBV9 with TRBJ2-3; 14 bases fit TRBD2. The length of the CDR3 is 18 residues. Germline loops: CDR1 SGDLS, CDR2 YYNGEE. With V trimmed by 4 bases and J by 4 bases, 11 bases remained unmatched. The CDR3 DNA follows: TGTGCCAGCAGCACCGGACTAGCGGGAGGCCCGTCCGCAGATACGCAGTATTTT. Encoded protein: CASSTGLAGGPSADTQYF.

This clone has just a few counts. V is TRBV9 and J is TRBJ2-7; 7 nucleotides agree with TRBD1. CDR1 is SGDLS, CDR2 YYNGEE, per germline. The CDR3 spans 13 residues. V lost 3 bases and J lost 7; bases outside the gene matches: 7. The CDR3 spells CASSADRVGEQYF. The CDR3 DNA follows: TGTGCCAGCAGCGCCGACAGGGTGGGGGAGCAGTACTTC. The full variable domain, rest sourced from reference TRBV9 and TRBJ2-7, is DSGVTQTPKHLITATGQRVTLRCSPRSGDLSVYWYQQSLDQGLQFLIQYYNGEERAKGNILERFSAQQFPDLHSELNLSSLELGDSALYFCASSADRVGEQYFGPGTRLTVT.

This clone showed up just once. V and J are TRBV5-4 and TRBJ1-1; unclear D gene. From germline, CDR1 is SGHNT and CDR2 YYREEE (reference sequence). Trimming took off 4 bases at V and 6 bases at J, with 7 bases between the two ends. The CDR3 is 11 amino acids. The CDR3 DNA reads as TGTGCCAGCAGCCGGGATGCTGAAGCTTTCTTT. Amino acids: CASSRDAEAFF. The whole variable domain, filled in from reference TRBV5-4 and TRBJ1-1, reads ETGVTQSPTHLIKTRGQQVTLRCSSQSGHNTVSWYQQALGQGPQFIFQYYREEENGRGNFPPRFSGLQFPNYSSELNVNALELDDSALYLCASSRDAEAFFGQGTRLTVV.